The source of this T cell receptor (beta chain) is a study of blood T cell repertoires in COVID-19. The CDR3 runs 17 residues. CDR1 SGHRS and CDR2 YFSETQ come from the germline V gene. J was trimmed by 5 bases and V by 2 bases; bases with no gene match: 10. Membership in each cohort depended on participant-reported clinical history. The repertoire was sequenced with immunoSEQ multiplex PCR; TCRdb's copy has only in-frame clones and lacks some. The sample includes approximately 180,000 clones, about 88% seen only once; the top ten take 0.95% to 1.5%. The chain links TRBV5-1 to TRBJ2-3; 11 bases match TRBD2. The sequence was collected from a human donor with acute COVID-19. The donor label of this sample is uncertain. Sequenced sample: PBMCs or T cells enriched from blood (not recorded which). In DNA form, the CDR3 reads TGCGCCAGCAGCTTAGGTAGCGGGGGGGCCGAGAAAGATACGCAGTATTTT. It translates to CASSLGSGGAEKDTQYF.